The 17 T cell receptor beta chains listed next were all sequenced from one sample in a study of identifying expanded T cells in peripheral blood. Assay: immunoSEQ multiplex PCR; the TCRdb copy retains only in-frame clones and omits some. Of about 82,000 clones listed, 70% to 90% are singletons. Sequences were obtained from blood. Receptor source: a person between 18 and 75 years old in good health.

CDR3 sequence reads: CASTDGSKTQYF. DNA for the CDR3: TGTGCCAGCACCGATGGGTCGAAGACCCAATATTTT. J is TRBJ2-3 and V is TRBV28, with no clear D. Germline CDR1 is MDHEN and CDR2 is SYDVKM. Trimming stripped 7 bases from V and 15 bases from J, with 20 bases between. This CDR3 spans 12 amino acids. Full variable domain (remainder filled in from reference TRBV28 and TRBJ2-3): DVKVTQSSRYLVKRTGEKVFLECVQDMDHENMFWYRQDPGLGLRLIYFSYDVKMKEKGDIPEGYSVSREKKERFSLILESASTNQTSMYLCASTDGSKTQYFGPGTRLTVL.

The CDR3 sequence: CASSLGTAYGYTF. The DNA for the CDR3 is TGTGCCAGCAGCTTAGGGACAGCCTATGGCTACACCTTC. The gene calls are TRBV11-3 and TRBJ1-2; D may be TRBD1 (6 bases). The CDR3 totals 13 residues. V was shortened by 1 base and J by 4 bases, with 7 bases between the two germline ends. Per the germline V gene, CDR1 is SGHNT and CDR2 is YENEEA.

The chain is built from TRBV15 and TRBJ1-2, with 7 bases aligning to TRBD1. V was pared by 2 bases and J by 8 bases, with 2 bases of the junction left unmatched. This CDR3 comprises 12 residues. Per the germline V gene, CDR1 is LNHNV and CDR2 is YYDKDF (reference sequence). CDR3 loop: CATSRNRGGYTF. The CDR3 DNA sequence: TGTGCCACCAGCAGAAACAGGGGCGGCTACACCTTC.

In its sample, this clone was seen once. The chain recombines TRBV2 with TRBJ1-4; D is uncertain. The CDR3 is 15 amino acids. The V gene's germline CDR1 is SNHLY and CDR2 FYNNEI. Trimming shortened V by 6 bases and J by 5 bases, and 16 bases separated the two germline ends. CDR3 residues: CASRTRTNLNEKLFF. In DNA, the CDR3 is TGTGCCAGCAGGACCCGGACCAACTTGAATGAAAAACTGTTTTTT.

The CDR3 sequence: CASSDPGTGTYEQYF. CDR3 DNA sequence: TGTGCCAGCAGTGACCCAGGGACAGGGACCTACGAGCAGTACTTC. V and J are TRBV25-1 and TRBJ2-7; the match to TRBD1 covers 9 bases. The germline V gene has CDR1 MGHDK and CDR2 SYGVNS. V lost 3 bases and J lost 2; bases outside the gene matches: 5. This CDR3 comprises 15 residues.

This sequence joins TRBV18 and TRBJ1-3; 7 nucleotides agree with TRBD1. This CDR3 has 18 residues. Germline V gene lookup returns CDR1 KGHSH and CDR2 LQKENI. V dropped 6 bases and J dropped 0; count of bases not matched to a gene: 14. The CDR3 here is CASSPYRGDLLSGNTIYF. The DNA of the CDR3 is TGTGCCAGCTCCCCATACAGGGGAGACCTTCTCTCTGGAAACACCATATATTTT.

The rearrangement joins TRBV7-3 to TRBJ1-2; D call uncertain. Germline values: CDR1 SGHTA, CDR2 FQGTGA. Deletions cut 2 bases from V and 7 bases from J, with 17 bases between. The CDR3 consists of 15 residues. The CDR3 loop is CASSLGLRRSAGYTF. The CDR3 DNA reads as TGTGCCAGCAGCTTAGGTCTGAGAAGGTCGGCTGGCTACACCTTC.

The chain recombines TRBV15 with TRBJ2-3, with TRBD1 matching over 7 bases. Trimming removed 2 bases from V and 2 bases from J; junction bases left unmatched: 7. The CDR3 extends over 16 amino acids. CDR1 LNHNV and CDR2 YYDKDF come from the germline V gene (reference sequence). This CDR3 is CATSRNRGFITDTQYF. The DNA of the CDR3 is TGTGCCACCAGCAGAAACAGGGGTTTTATCACAGATACGCAGTATTTT.

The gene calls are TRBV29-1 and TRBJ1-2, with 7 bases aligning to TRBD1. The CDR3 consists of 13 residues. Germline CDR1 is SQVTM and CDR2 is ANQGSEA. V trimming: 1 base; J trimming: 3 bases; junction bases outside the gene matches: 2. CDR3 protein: CSVEADRDYGYTF. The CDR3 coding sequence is TGCAGCGTTGAAGCCGACAGGGACTATGGCTACACCTTC.

CDR3 nucleotides: TGTGCCAGCAGCACCCGGGACCCTTGGGGCAATGAGCAGTTCTTC. Protein: CASSTRDPWGNEQFF. The V gene is TRBV27, the J gene TRBJ2-1; the D gene could be TRBD1 or TRBD2 (5 bases each). CDR1 is MNHEY and CDR2 is SMNVEV in the germline V gene (reference sequence). CDR3 length: 15 residues. The V end was cut by 6 bases, the J end by 6 bases, with 18 bases between.

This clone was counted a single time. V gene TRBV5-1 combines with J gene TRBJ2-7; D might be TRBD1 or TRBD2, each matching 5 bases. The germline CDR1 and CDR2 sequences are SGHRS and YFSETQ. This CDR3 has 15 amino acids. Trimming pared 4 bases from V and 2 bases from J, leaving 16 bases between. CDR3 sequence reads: CASSAGTPWAYEQYF. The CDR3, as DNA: TGCGCCAGCAGCGCCGGGACGCCTTGGGCCTACGAGCAGTACTTC.

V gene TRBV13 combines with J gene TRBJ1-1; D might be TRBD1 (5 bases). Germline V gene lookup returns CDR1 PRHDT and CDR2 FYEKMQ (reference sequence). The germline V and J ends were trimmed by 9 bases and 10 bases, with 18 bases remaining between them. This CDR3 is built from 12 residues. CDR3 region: CASRSGGYAAFF. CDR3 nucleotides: TGTGCCAGTAGATCCGGGGGGTATGCAGCTTTCTTT.

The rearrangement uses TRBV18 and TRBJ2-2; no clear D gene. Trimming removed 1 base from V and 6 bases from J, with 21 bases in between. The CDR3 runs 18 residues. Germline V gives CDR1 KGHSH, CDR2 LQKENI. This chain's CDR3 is CASSPRVRASVGAGELFF. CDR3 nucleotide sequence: TGTGCCAGCTCACCACGAGTTAGGGCTTCGGTAGGAGCCGGGGAGCTGTTTTTT.

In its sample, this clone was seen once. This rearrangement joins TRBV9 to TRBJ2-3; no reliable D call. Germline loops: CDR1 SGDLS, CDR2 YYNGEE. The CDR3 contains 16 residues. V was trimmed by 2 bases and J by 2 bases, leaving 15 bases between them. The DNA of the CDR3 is TGTGCCAGCAGCGTTAGTGGGCAGACTTCCACAGATACGCAGTATTTT. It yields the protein CASSVSGQTSTDTQYF. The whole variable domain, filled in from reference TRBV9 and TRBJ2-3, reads DSGVTQTPKHLITATGQRVTLRCSPRSGDLSVYWYQQSLDQGLQFLIQYYNGEERAKGNILERFSAQQFPDLHSELNLSSLELGDSALYFCASSVSGQTSTDTQYFGPGTRLTVL.

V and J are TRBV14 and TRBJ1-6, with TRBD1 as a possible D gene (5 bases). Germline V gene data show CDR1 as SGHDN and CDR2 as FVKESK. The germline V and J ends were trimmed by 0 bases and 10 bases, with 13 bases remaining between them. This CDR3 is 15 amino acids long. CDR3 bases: TGTGCCAGCAGCCAAGAGGTCCAGGGCGGATCACCCCTCCACTTT. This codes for CASSQEVQGGSPLHF.

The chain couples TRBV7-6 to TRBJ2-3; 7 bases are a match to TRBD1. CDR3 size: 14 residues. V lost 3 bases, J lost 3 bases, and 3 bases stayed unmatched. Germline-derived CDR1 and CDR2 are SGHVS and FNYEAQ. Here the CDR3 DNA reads TGTGCCAGCAGCTTGCCACAGGGGACAGATACGCAGTATTTT. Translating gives CASSLPQGTDTQYF.

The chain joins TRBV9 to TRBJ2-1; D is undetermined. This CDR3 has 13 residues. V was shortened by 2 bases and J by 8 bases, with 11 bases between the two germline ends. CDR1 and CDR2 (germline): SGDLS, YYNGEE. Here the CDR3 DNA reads TGTGCCAGCAGCGTTGCCCCTTTCGATGAGCAGTTCTTC. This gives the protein CASSVAPFDEQFF.